The next 3 T cell receptor beta chains were all read from a single sample in a study of CD8+CD57+ T cells in acquired aplastic anemia. TCR beta VDJ and CDR3 were profiled, and genomic DNA was the template. From the reads, TCRdb called clonotypes with MiXCR, one entry per CDR3 protein. Found here are around 230,000 distinct CDR3 sequences, over 60% of them singletons; the top ten hold 25% to 30%. Material: sorted CD4+, CD8+, or CD8+CD57+ T cells (not recorded which) from PBMCs. These receptors originate from a human donor in good health.

The rearrangement uses TRBV29-1 and TRBJ2-3; D remains unclear. The CDR3 has 14 amino acids. The V and J ends lost 4 bases and 5 bases respectively, with 16 bases between them. The germline V gene has CDR1 SQVTM and CDR2 ANQGSEA. The CDR3 here is CSVGWARYQDTQYF. CDR3 DNA sequence: TGCAGCGTTGGATGGGCAAGGTATCAAGATACGCAGTATTTT.

This chain uses TRBV29-1 with TRBJ1-2, with a tentative D call TRBD1 (5 bases). CDR3 length: 17 amino acids. Looked up from germline, CDR1 is SQVTM and CDR2 is ANQGSEA. V dropped 1 base and J dropped 0 bases, with 18 bases sitting between them. CDR3 DNA sequence: TGCAGCGTTGAAGGGGGGATTGAGCTGGGCACTAACTATGGCTACACCTTC. Protein sequence: CSVEGGIELGTNYGYTF.

As concerns this clonotype: A much bigger clone sits one base away, suggesting this may be a read error. The conserved closing phenylalanine or tryptophan is absent in this CDR3, likely reflecting a read error. The chain couples TRBV5-6 to TRBJ2-2, with 9 bases that match TRBD1. V shed 4 bases, J shed 7 bases, and the junction held 14 bases outside the gene matches. In germline, CDR1 is SGHDT, CDR2 YYEEEE. This CDR3 region has 17 residues. CDR3 protein: CASSGTPGQGSIGELFS. The CDR3 region has the DNA TGTGCCAGCAGCGGGACACCGGGACAGGGTTCGATCGGGGAGCTGTTTTCT.